This T cell receptor (beta chain) was observed in a study of cytomegalovirus exposure and HLA in healthy donors. Germline trimming cut 6 bases from V and 4 bases from J; bases unmatched to any gene: 11. This CDR3 comprises 15 residues. Germline CDR1 reads MNHEY; CDR2 reads SMNVEV (reference sequence). Amplification used 60 Vbeta primers and 13 Jbeta primers. Sequencing was performed with immunoSEQ multiplex PCR; in TCRdb, only in-frame clones are kept and a portion is missing. The table has around 200,000 clones, 80% to 90% seen once. The chain links TRBV27 to TRBJ1-1; 7 bases fit TRBD1. The sequence was obtained from a girl between 2 and 10 years old in good health and CMV-seropositive. Sequencing input: PBMCs. CDR3 sequence reads: CASRPNRGYSTEAFF. The CDR3 coding sequence is TGTGCCAGCAGACCCAACAGGGGATATAGCACTGAAGCTTTCTTT.